The T cell receptor (beta chain) under discussion was sequenced for a study of T-cell reconstitution after alpha-beta-depleted transplantation in children. Study observations and caveats: One year post-transplant, T-cell counts and diversity were largely derived from T cells produced anew. Roughly two months post-transplant, alpha-beta T cells reportedly originated from several hundred graft clones that had expanded. Some patients owed their high day-60 TCRbeta diversity to surviving recipient T cells and thymic progenitors.

Germline V gives CDR1 SGHAT, CDR2 FQNNGV. Deletions cut 1 base from V and 0 bases from J, with 19 bases between. The CDR3 runs 19 residues. Researchers prepared the TCRbeta library using unique molecular identifiers, the study reports. TCRdb reprocessed the PCR reads with MiXCR, giving one entry per CDR3 protein. This sample carries some 600,000 distinct CDR3 sequences, about an eighth of them seen once, and the ten largest clones take about 2%. As for this clonotype: Its antigen remains unidentified.

The sample here was PBMCs, mostly from graft donor cells, taken 360 days after TCRalphabeta/CD19-depleted stem cell transplant. The clonotype was recovered from a male patient between 5 and 17 years old who had a stem cell transplant for acute myeloid leukemia, so the T cells may come from the graft donor. The chain joins TRBV11-2 to TRBJ1-3; TRBD1 is a possible D gene (5 bases). CDR3 sequence (DNA): TGTGCCAGCAGCTTAGGCGTGGGCCAAGGGACGAGCTCTGGAAACACCATATATTTT. Its translation is CASSLGVGQGTSSGNTIYF. Looking up the rest from reference TRBV11-2 and TRBJ1-3 gives the full variable domain: EAGVAQSPRYKIIEKRQSVAFWCNPISGHATLYWYQQILGQGPKLLIQFQNNGVVDDSQLPKDRFSAERLKGVDSTLKIQPAKLEDSAVYLCASSLGVGQGTSSGNTIYFGEGSWLTVV.